The clone carrying this T cell receptor beta chain was seen repeatedly, ten times or more. The sample's time point: blood at routine non-recurrence follow-up after resection. The V segment lost 5 bases and the J segment 7 bases; nucleotides outside the gene matches: 8. The CDR3 totals 14 residues. Per the germline V gene, CDR1 is SGHTA and CDR2 is FQGNSA. The study tagged each TCR cDNA molecule with a unique molecular identifier. TCRdb reprocessed the 5' RACE reads with MiXCR, giving one entry per CDR3 protein. The sample lists 25,000 to 35,000 distinct CDR3 sequences, over 5% occurring once. These data come from a study of spatial heterogeneity in lung cancer. For the study at large: Consistently, beta-chain sequences turned up in larger numbers than alpha-chain sequences did. Mean representation of each unique TCR and UMI combination in the raw reads exceeded 9.5 occurrences.

The V gene is TRBV7-2, the J gene TRBJ2-4; TRBD1 aligns across 7 bases. The specimen was PBMCs, collected at follow-up. The source of this sequence is a female donor with early-stage non-small cell lung cancer. CDR3 bases: TGTGCCAGCAGCGCAGGGGGTATCTTGAACATTCAGTACTTC. Translation gives CASSAGGILNIQYF.